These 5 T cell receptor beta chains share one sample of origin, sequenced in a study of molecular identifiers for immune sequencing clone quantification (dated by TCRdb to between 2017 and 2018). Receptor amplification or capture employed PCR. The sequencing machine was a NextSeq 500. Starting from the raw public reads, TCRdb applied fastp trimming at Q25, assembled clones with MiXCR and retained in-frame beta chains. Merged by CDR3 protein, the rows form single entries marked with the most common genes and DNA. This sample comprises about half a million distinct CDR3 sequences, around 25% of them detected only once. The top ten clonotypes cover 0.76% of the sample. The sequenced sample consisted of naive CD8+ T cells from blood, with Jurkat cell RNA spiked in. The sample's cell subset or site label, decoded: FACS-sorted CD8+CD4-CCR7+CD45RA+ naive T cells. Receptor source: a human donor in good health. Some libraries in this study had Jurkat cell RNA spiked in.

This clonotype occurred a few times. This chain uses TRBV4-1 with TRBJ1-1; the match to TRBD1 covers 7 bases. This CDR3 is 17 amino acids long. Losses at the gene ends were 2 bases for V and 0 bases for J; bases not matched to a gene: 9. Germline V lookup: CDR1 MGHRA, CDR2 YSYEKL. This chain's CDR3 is CASSQSPPTGMNTEAFF. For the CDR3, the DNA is TGCGCCAGCAGCCAAAGCCCGCCGACAGGGATGAACACTGAAGCTTTCTTT.

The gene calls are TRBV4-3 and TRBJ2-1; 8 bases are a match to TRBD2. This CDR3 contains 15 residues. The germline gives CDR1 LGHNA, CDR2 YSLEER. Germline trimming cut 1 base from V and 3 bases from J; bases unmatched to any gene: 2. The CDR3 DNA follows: TGCGCCAGCAGCCAAGCGACTAGCGACTACAATGAGCAGTTCTTC. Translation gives CASSQATSDYNEQFF.

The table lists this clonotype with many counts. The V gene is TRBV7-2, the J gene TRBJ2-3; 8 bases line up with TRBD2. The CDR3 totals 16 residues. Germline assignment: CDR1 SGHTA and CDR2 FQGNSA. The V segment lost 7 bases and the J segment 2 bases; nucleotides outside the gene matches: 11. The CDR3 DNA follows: TGTGCCAGCACCGAAGGGGCGGGGGGTCTCACAGATACGCAGTATTTT. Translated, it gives CASTEGAGGLTDTQYF.

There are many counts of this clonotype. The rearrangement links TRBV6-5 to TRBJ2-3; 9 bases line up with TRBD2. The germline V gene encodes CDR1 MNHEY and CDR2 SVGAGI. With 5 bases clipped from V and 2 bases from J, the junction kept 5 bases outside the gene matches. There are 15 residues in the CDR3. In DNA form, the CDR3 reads TGTGCCAGCAGTGGAGCGGGGGGAAACACAGATACGCAGTATTTT. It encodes CASSGAGGNTDTQYF.

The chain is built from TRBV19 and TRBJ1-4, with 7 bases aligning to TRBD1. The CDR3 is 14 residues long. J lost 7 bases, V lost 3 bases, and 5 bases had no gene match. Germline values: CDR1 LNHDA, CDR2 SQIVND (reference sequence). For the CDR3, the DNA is TGTGCCAGTAGTATTATGGGGACAGTTGAAAAACTGTTTTTT. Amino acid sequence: CASSIMGTVEKLFF.